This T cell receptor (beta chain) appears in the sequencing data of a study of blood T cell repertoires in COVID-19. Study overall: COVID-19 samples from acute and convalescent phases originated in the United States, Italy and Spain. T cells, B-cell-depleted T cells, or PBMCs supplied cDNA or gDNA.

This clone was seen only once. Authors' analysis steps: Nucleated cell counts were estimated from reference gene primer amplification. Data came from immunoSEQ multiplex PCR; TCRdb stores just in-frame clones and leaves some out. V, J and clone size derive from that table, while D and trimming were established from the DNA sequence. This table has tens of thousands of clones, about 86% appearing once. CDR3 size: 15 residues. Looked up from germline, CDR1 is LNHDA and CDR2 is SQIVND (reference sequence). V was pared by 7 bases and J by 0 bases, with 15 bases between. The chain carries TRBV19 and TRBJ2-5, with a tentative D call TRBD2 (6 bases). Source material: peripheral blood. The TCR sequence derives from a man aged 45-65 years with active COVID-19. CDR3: CASKPGGAYQETQYF. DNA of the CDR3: TGTGCCAGTAAACCCGGGGGTGCGTACCAAGAGACCCAGTACTTC. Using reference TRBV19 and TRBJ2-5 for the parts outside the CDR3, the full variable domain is DGGITQSPKYLFRKEGQNVTLSCEQNLNHDAMYWYRQDPGQGLRLIYYSQIVNDFQKGDIAEGYSVSREKKESFPLTVTSAQKNPTAFYLCASKPGGAYQETQYFGPGTRLLVL.